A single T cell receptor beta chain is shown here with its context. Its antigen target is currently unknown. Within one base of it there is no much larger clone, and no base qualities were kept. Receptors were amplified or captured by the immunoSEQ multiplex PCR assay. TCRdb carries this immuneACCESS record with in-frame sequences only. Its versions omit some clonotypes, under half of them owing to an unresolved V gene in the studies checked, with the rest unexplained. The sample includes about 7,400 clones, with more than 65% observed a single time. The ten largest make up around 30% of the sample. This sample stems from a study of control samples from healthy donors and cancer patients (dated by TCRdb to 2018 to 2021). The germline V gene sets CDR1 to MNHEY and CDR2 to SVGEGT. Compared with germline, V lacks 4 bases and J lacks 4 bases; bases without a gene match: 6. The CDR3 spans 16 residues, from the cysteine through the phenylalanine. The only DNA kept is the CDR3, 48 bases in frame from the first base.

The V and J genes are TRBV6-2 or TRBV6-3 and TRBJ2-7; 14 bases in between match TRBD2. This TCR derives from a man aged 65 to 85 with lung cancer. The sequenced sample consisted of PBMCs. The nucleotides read TGTGCCAGCAGTTTTGGACTAGCGGGAGGAAAATACGAGCAGTACTTC. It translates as CASSFGLAGGKYEQYF.